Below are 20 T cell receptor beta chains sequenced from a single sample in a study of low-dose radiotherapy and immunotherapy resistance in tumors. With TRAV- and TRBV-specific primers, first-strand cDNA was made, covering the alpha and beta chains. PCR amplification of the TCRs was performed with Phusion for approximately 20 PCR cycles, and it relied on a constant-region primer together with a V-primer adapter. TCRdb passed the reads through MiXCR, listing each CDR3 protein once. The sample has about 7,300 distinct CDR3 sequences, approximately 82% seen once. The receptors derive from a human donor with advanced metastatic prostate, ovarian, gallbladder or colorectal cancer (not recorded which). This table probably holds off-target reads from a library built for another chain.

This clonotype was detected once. CDR3 in amino acids: CSAWVQGSYGYTF. As DNA, the CDR3 is TGCAGTGCTTGGGTTCAGGGGTCCTATGGCTACACCTTC. This rearrangement joins TRBV20-1 to TRBJ1-2; TRBD1 might be the D (6 bases). Trimming shortened V by 5 bases and J by 4 bases, and 14 bases separated the two germline ends. The germline V gene has CDR1 DFQATT and CDR2 SNEGSKA (reference sequence). The length of the CDR3 is 13 residues.

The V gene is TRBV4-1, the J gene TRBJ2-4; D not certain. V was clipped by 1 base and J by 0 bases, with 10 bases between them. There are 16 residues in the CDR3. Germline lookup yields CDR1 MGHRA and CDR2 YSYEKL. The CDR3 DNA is TGCGCCAGCAGCCAAGTAGAGACTCTAGCCAAAAACATTCAGTACTTC. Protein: CASSQVETLAKNIQYF.

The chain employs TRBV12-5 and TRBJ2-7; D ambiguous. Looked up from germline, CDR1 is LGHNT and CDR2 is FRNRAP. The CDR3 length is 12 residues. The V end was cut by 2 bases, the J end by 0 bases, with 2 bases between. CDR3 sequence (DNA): TGTGCTAGTGGTTTGAGCTCCTACGAGCAGTACTTC. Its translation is CASGLSSYEQYF.

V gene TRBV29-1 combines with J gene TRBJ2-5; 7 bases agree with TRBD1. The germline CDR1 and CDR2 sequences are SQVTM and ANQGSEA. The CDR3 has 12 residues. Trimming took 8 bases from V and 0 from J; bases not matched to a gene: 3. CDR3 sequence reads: CSLQGYQETQYF. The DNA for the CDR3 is TGCAGCCTACAGGGGTACCAAGAGACCCAGTACTTC.

CDR3 amino acids: CASRVSDTQYF. Here the CDR3 DNA reads TGTGCCAGCAGGGTCTCAGATACGCAGTATTTT. The chain recombines TRBV2 with TRBJ2-3; D not resolved. The ends were cut back, 6 bases at V and 4 bases at J, with 5 bases in the middle. The length of the CDR3 is 11 residues. The germline gives CDR1 SNHLY, CDR2 FYNNEI.

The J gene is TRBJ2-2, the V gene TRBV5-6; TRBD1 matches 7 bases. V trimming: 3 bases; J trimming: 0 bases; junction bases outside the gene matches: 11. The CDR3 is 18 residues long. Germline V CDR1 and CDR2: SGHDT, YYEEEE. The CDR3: CASSSRTGPISNTGELFF. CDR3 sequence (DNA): TGTGCCAGCAGCTCACGGACAGGACCAATATCGAACACCGGGGAGCTGTTTTTT.

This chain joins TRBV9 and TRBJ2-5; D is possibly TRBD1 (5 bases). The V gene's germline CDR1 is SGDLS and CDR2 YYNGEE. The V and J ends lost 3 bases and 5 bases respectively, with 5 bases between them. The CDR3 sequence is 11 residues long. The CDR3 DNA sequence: TGTGCCAGCAGCGAGGGGGAGACCCAGTACTTC. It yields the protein CASSEGETQYF.

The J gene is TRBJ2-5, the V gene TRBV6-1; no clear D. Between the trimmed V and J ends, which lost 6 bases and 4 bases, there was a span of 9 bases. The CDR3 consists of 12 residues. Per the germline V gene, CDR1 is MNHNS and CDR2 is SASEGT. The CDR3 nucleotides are TGTGCCAGCAGCCCAAATGGAGAGACCCAGTACTTC. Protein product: CASSPNGETQYF.

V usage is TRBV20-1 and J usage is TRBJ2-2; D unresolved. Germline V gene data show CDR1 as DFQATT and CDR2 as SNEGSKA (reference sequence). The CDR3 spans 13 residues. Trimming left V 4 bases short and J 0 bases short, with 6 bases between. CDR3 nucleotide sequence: TGCAGTGCTAAAGCAACGAACACCGGGGAGCTGTTTTTT. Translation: CSAKATNTGELFF.

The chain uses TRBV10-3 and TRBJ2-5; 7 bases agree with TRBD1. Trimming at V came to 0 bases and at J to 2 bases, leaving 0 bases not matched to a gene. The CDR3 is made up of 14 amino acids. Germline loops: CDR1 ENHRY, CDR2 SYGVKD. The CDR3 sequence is CAISESGQQETQYF. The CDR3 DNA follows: TGTGCCATCAGTGAGTCGGGACAGCAAGAGACCCAGTACTTC.

The CDR3 loop is CASSLRDDTEAFF. DNA of the CDR3: TGTGCCAGCAGTTTACGGGACGACACTGAAGCTTTCTTT. V usage is TRBV12-3 or TRBV12-4 and J usage is TRBJ1-1, with TRBD1 as a possible D gene (5 bases). The CDR3 extends over 13 amino acids. Trimming shortened V by 2 bases and J by 3 bases, and 7 bases separated the two germline ends.

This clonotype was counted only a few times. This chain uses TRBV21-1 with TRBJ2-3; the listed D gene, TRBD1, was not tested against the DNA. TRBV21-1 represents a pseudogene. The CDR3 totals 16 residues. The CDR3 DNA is TGTGCCAGCACATGGCGCGGGGGGCTAGCTAAGGATACGCAGTATTTT. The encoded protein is CASTWRGGLAKDTQYF.

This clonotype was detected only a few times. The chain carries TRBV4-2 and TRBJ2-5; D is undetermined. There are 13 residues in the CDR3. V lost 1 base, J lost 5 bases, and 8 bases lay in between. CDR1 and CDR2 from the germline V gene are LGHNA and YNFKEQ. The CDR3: CASSQVQAETQYF. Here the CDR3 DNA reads TGTGCCAGCAGCCAAGTCCAGGCCGAGACCCAGTACTTC.

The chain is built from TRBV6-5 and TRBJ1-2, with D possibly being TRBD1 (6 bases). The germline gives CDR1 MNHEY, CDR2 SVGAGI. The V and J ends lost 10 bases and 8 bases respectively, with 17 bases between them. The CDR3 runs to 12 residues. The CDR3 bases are TGTGCCACCAGGGGCCCCTCCGACGGCTACACCTTC. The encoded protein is CATRGPSDGYTF.

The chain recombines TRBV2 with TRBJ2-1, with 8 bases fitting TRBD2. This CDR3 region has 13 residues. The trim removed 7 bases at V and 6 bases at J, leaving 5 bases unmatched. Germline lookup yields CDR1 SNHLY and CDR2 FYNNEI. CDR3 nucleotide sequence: TGTGCCAGCACCCGGGGGGGATCCAATGAGCAGTTCTTC. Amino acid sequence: CASTRGGSNEQFF. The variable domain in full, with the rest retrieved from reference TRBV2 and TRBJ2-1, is EPEVTQTPSHQVTQMGQEVILRCVPISNHLYFYWYRQILGQKVEFLVSFYNNEISEKSEIFDDQFSVERPDGSNFTLKIRSTKLEDSAMYFCASTRGGSNEQFFGPGTRLTVL.

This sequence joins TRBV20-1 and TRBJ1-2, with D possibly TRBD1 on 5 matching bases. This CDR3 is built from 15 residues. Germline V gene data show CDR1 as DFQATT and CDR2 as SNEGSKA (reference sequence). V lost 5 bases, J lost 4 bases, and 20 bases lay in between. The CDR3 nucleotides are TGCAGTGCTGACCCGGGACGGCGCGACAGCTATGGCTACACCTTC. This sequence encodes CSADPGRRDSYGYTF.

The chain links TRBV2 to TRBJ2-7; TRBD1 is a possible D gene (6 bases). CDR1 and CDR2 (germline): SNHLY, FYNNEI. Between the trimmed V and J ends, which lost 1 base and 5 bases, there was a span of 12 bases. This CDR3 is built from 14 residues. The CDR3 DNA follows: TGTGCCAGCAGTGAAGGGGACAAACCCCACGAGCAGTACTTC. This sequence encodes CASSEGDKPHEQYF. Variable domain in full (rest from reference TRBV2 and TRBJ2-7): EPEVTQTPSHQVTQMGQEVILRCVPISNHLYFYWYRQILGQKVEFLVSFYNNEISEKSEIFDDQFSVERPDGSNFTLKIRSTKLEDSAMYFCASSEGDKPHEQYFGPGTRLTVT.

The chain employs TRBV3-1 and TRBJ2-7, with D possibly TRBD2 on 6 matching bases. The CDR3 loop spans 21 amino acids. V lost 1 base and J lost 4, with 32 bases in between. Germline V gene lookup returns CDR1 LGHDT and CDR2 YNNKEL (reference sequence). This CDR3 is CASSQATLYSWYRRGIYEQYF. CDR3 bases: TGTGCCAGCAGCCAAGCCACTCTCTATAGTTGGTATCGCCGCGGGATATACGAGCAGTACTTC.

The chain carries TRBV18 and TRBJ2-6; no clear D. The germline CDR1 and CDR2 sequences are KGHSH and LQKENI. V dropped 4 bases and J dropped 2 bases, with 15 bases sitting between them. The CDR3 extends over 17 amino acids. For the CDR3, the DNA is TGTGCCAGCTCACGGTCCGGAGATGGCACTGGGGCCAACGTCCTGACTTTC. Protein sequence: CASSRSGDGTGANVLTF. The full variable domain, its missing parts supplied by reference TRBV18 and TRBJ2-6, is NAGVMQNPRHLVRRRGQEARLRCSPMKGHSHVYWYRQLPEEGLKFMVYLQKENIIDESGMPKERFSAEFPKEGPSILRIQQVVRGDSAAYFCASSRSGDGTGANVLTFGAGSRLTVL.

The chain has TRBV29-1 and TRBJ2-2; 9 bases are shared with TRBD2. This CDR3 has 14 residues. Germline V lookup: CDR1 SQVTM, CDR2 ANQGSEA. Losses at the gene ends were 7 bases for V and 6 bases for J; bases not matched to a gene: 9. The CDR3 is CSATPGLAAGELFF. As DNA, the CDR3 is TGCAGCGCCACCCCGGGACTAGCCGCCGGGGAGCTGTTTTTT.